This T cell receptor beta chain comes out of a study of T cells after yellow fever vaccination. Study-level findings and limits: CD4 and CD8 compartments shared a small share of clonotypes, likely from convergent recombination.

There are a few counts of this clonotype. Its antigen is currently unknown. Germline CDR1 and CDR2: SGHRS and YFSETQ. V shed 0 bases, J shed 8 bases, and the junction held 4 bases outside the gene matches. CDR3 size: 13 residues. One entry per CDR3 protein results from TCRdb running MiXCR on the 5' RACE reads. In the table there are a few hundred thousand distinct CDR3 sequences, 8.7% of which are singletons. The sample consisted of CD4+ T cells sorted from PBMCs, taken 5 days after the yellow fever booster vaccination. The clonotype comes from a man between 18 and 35 years old who received the YFV17D yellow fever vaccine. V and J are TRBV5-1 and TRBJ1-2, with 7 bases lining up with TRBD1. This chain's CDR3 is CASSLDRGWGYTF. In DNA form, the CDR3 reads TGCGCCAGCAGCTTGGACAGGGGCTGGGGCTACACCTTC. Full variable domain (rest looked up from reference TRBV5-1 and TRBJ1-2): KAGVTQTPRYLIKTRGQQVTLSCSPISGHRSVSWYQQTPGQGLQFLFEYFSETQRNKGNFPGRFSGRQFSNSRSEMNVSTLELGDSALYLCASSLDRGWGYTFGSGTRLTVV.